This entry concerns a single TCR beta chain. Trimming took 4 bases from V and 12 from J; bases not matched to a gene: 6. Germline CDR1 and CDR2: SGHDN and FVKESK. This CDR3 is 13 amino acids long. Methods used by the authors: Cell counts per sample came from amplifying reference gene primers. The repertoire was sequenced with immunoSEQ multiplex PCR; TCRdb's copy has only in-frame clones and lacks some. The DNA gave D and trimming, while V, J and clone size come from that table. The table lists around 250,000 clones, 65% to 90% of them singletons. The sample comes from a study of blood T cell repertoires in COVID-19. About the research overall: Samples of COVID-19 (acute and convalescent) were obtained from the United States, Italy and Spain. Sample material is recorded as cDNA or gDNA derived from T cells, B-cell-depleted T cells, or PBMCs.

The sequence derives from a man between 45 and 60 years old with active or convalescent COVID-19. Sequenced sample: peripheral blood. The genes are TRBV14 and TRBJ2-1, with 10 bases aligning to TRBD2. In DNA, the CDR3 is TGTGCCAGCAGCCTAGCGGGAGGCCTGTGGCAGTTCTTC. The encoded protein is CASSLAGGLWQFF.